A selection of T cell receptor beta chains follows, all from one sample in a study of T cells in Graves' hyperthyroidism and ophthalmopathy. TCRdb re-called the multiplex PCR reads with MiXCR, one entry per CDR3 protein. In the table there are hundreds of thousands of distinct CDR3 sequences, approximately 14% of which are singletons. Sequencing was done on a sample of blood. Receptors originate from a woman between 40 and 50 years old with Graves' ophthalmopathy. Each CDR3 is given with its conserved first and last residue. The order of the fields is V gene, clone size, D gene, J gene, CDR3 protein, CDR3 DNA. A D gene is named only where the DNA matches it firmly. Some rows have no size entry. The others give once, few or many, or a class for an expanded clone.

TRBV20-1	few	TRBD2	TRBJ2-1	CSARAPLAVSYNEQFF	TGCAGTGCTAGAGCCCCACTAGCGGTTTCCTACAATGAGCAGTTCTTC
TRBV12-3/TRBV12-4	NA	NA	TRBJ1-2	CASSLPRRAPEIANYGYTF	TGTGCCAGCAGTTTACCCCGCCGCGCGCCCGAAATAGCTAACTATGGCTACACCTTC
TRBV9	few	NA	TRBJ2-3	CASSVIEIAPTDTQYF	TGTGCCAGCAGCGTAATTGAAATCGCTCCCACAGATACGCAGTATTTT
TRBV10-3	many	NA	TRBJ2-3	CAISGTSTDTQYF	TGTGCCATCAGTGGCACTAGCACAGATACGCAGTATTTT
TRBV2	many	NA	TRBJ1-1	CASSGRDTEAFF	TGTGCCAGCAGTGGCCGGGACACTGAAGCTTTCTTT
TRBV2	many	NA	TRBJ2-5	CASNKAVQETQYF	TGTGCCAGCAATAAAGCGGTGCAAGAGACCCAGTACTTC
TRBV19	NA	NA	TRBJ2-1	CASSGSQGGEQFF	TGTGCCAGTAGTGGGTCCCAAGGGGGGGAGCAGTTCTTC
TRBV5-1	NA	TRBD2	TRBJ2-6	CASSPGGPGANVLTF	TGCGCCAGCAGCCCGGGGGGGCCTGGGGCCAACGTCCTGACTTTC
TRBV24-1	NA	TRBD1	TRBJ1-5	CATSDFQGAGNQPQHF	TGTGCCACCAGTGATTTTCAGGGGGCTGGAAATCAGCCCCAGCATTTT
TRBV20-1	few	NA	TRBJ2-4	CSASLWGENIQYF	TGCAGTGCTTCCCTTTGGGGCGAAAACATTCAGTACTTC
TRBV6-1	many	NA	TRBJ2-5	CASRGELAIAGETQYF	TGTGCCAGCAGGGGGGAGTTGGCAATCGCGGGAGAGACCCAGTACTTC
TRBV9	NA	NA	TRBJ1-1	CASSPRDKGEAFF	TGTGCCAGCAGCCCGCGGGACAAAGGTGAAGCTTTCTTT
TRBV12-3/TRBV12-4	NA	TRBD2	TRBJ2-7	CASTAGTSGYEQYF	TGTGCCAGCACCGCCGGGACTAGCGGTTACGAGCAGTACTTC
TRBV19	many	NA	TRBJ1-5	CASRTGGGPQHF	TGTGCCAGTCGGACGGGCGGGGGACCCCAGCATTTT
TRBV29-1	many	TRBD1	TRBJ2-1	CSVEDPGRGHNEQFF	TGCAGCGTTGAAGATCCTGGCAGGGGGCACAATGAGCAGTTCTTC
TRBV6-1	few	NA	TRBJ1-2	CASSRPGEDGYTF	TGTGCCAGCAGCCGCCCGGGGGAGGATGGCTACACCTTC
TRBV19	NA	TRBD1	TRBJ1-4	CASGTGNEKLFF	TGTGCCAGTGGGACAGGCAATGAAAAACTGTTTTTT
TRBV28	many	NA	TRBJ1-5	CASSRAISGNQPQHF	TGTGCCAGCAGCCGAGCAATTTCAGGCAATCAGCCCCAGCATTTT
TRBV14	few	NA	TRBJ2-1	CASSPHLGGGYNEQFF	TGTGCCAGCAGCCCCCACCTTGGAGGGGGCTACAATGAGCAGTTCTTC
TRBV9	many	TRBD1	TRBJ2-7	CASSPRDRSYEQYF	TGTGCCAGCAGCCCACGGGACAGATCCTACGAGCAGTACTTC
TRBV7-2	NA	NA	TRBJ2-7	CASSLWANFASYEQYF	TGTGCCAGCAGCTTATGGGCGAACTTCGCCTCCTACGAGCAGTACTTC
TRBV19	few	NA	TRBJ1-2	CASTERGSNYGYTF	TGTGCCAGTACCGAGAGGGGTTCTAACTATGGCTACACCTTC
TRBV15	few	NA	TRBJ1-6	CATSRKLSPLHF	TGTGCCACCAGCAGAAAACTTTCACCCCTCCACTTT
TRBV11-2	many	NA	TRBJ2-3	CASSLGGGDTDTQYF	TGTGCCAGCAGCTTAGGAGGGGGGGACACAGATACGCAGTATTTT
TRBV27	many	TRBD2	TRBJ2-1	CATSLSGGSSYNEQFF	TGTGCCACCAGCCTTAGCGGGGGGAGCTCCTACAATGAGCAGTTCTTC
TRBV12-3/TRBV12-4	NA	TRBD2	TRBJ2-1	CASSGLAGELYNEQFF	TGTGCCAGCAGCGGACTAGCGGGGGAGCTATACAATGAGCAGTTCTTC
TRBV5-1	many	TRBD2	TRBJ2-5	CASSLAGGVQYF	TGCGCCAGCAGCTTGGCCGGGGGGGTACAGTACTTC
TRBV12-3/TRBV12-4	many	NA	TRBJ2-1	CASSAQSGYNEQFF	TGTGCCAGCAGTGCCCAATCAGGTTACAATGAGCAGTTCTTC
TRBV11-2	many	NA	TRBJ2-1	CASSFGSGSSNEQFF	TGTGCCAGCAGCTTTGGCTCCGGGAGCTCCAATGAGCAGTTCTTC
TRBV28	many	TRBD2	TRBJ2-3	CASMKLAGLNTQYF	TGTGCCAGCATGAAACTAGCGGGACTTAATACGCAGTATTTT
TRBV20-1	NA	NA	TRBJ1-5	CSAREGTAINQPQHF	TGCAGTGCTAGAGAAGGGACGGCAATTAATCAGCCCCAGCATTTT
TRBV11-2	NA	NA	TRBJ1-3	CASSLGHPTRGNTIYF	TGTGCCAGCAGCTTAGGACACCCCACAAGGGGAAACACCATATATTTT
TRBV19	NA	NA	TRBJ1-5	CASNERRGRNQPQHF	TGTGCCAGTAACGAACGGCGGGGCCGTAATCAGCCCCAGCATTTT
TRBV7-9	NA	NA	TRBJ1-3	CASRSFGAVGDTIYF	TGTGCCAGCAGATCCTTTGGGGCCGTGGGTGACACCATATATTTT
TRBV5-1	many	TRBD1	TRBJ1-2	CASSFQGARDGYTF	TGCGCCAGCAGCTTTCAGGGGGCAAGGGATGGCTACACCTTC
TRBV20-1	many	NA	TRBJ1-1	CSAMVNRGPLDLMAFF	TGCAGTGCTATGGTGAATCGGGGACCTCTTGATTTGATGGCTTTCTTT
TRBV6-2/TRBV6-3	many	NA	TRBJ2-2	CASRIGGTGELFF	TGTGCCAGCAGGATAGGGGGAACCGGGGAGCTGTTTTTT
TRBV19	many	NA	TRBJ2-1	CATMGGRGSYNEQFF	TGTGCCACCATGGGGGGGCGGGGTTCCTACAATGAGCAGTTCTTC
TRBV12-3/TRBV12-4	many	NA	TRBJ2-3	CASTSDSRTDTQYF	TGTGCCAGCACCTCGGACTCACGCACAGATACGCAGTATTTT
TRBV7-2	few	NA	TRBJ2-5	CASSSRAVGETQYF	TGTGCCAGCAGCTCCCGGGCCGTAGGAGAGACCCAGTACTTC
TRBV2	many	NA	TRBJ1-1	CASSPLGGDTEAFF	TGTGCCAGCAGTCCGTTAGGTGGGGACACTGAAGCTTTCTTT
TRBV11-1	many	NA	TRBJ2-7	CASSSAGEQYF	TGTGCCAGCAGCTCAGCAGGGGAGCAGTACTTC
TRBV20-1	NA	TRBD1	TRBJ1-2	CSAQPGQGSYGYTF	TGCAGTGCTCAACCGGGACAGGGATCCTATGGCTACACCTTC
TRBV14	few	TRBD2	TRBJ2-5	CASRAAGVRETQYF	TGTGCCAGCAGGGCAGCGGGAGTTAGAGAGACCCAGTACTTC
TRBV5-1	NA	NA	TRBJ1-4	CASSIGWAFFGEKLFF	TGCGCCAGCAGCATAGGGTGGGCTTTCTTCGGTGAAAAACTGTTTTTT
TRBV7-9	NA	NA	TRBJ2-6	CASSLVGTRLSGANVLTF	TGTGCCAGCAGCTTAGTGGGGACACGTCTCTCCGGGGCCAACGTCCTGACTTTC
TRBV6-1	many	TRBD1	TRBJ2-7	CASSDPGQGGHEQYF	TGTGCCAGCAGCGACCCGGGACAGGGCGGGCACGAGCAGTACTTC
TRBV10-3	many	NA	TRBJ1-2	CAISSSLERHGYTF	TGTGCCATCAGTTCGTCCCTGGAGCGCCATGGCTACACCTTC
TRBV4-2	NA	NA	TRBJ2-1	CASSQDLEYRGWNNEQFF	TGTGCCAGCAGCCAAGATCTGGAGTACCGGGGGTGGAACAATGAGCAGTTCTTC
TRBV7-9	many	NA	TRBJ1-2	CASSTMGANYGYTF	TGTGCCAGCAGCACCATGGGGGCTAACTATGGCTACACCTTC
TRBV7-3	many	TRBD1	TRBJ2-7	CASSLTGTGTDYEQYF	TGTGCCAGCAGCTTAACTGGGACAGGGACTGATTACGAGCAGTACTTC
TRBV24-1	NA	TRBD1	TRBJ2-3	CATSRGQGNTDTQYF	TGTGCCACCAGCCGAGGACAGGGCAACACAGATACGCAGTATTTT
TRBV5-5	few	NA	TRBJ2-6	CASSLQPTRSGANVLTF	TGTGCCAGCAGCTTACAGCCAACCCGCTCTGGGGCCAACGTCCTGACTTTC
TRBV27	many	NA	TRBJ2-1	CASSPLGNEQFF	TGTGCCAGCAGTCCCCTGGGCAATGAGCAGTTCTTC